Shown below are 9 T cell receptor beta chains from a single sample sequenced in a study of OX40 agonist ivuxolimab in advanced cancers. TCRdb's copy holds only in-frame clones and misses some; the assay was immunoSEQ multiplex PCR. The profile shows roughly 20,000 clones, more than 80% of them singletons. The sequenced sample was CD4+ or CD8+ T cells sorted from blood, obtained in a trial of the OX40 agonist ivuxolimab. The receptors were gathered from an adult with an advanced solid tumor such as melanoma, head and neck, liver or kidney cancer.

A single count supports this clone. This chain's CDR3 is CASSDRGRYSGANVLTF. The CDR3 DNA reads TGTGCCAGCAGCGACAGGGGGAGGTACTCTGGGGCCAACGTCCTGACTTTC. The chain recombines TRBV27 with TRBJ2-6, with 9 positions matching TRBD1. Germline-derived CDR1 and CDR2 are MNHEY and SMNVEV (reference sequence). The V gene end was trimmed by 6 bases and the J gene end by 0 bases; junction bases not matched to a gene: 6. CDR3 length equals 17 residues.

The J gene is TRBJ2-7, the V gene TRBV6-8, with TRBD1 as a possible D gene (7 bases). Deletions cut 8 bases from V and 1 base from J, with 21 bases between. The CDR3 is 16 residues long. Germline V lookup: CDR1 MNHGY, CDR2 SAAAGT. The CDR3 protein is CASGPQGGHVSYEQYF. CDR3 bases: TGTGCCAGCGGCCCCCAGGGGGGACACGTATCCTACGAGCAGTACTTC.

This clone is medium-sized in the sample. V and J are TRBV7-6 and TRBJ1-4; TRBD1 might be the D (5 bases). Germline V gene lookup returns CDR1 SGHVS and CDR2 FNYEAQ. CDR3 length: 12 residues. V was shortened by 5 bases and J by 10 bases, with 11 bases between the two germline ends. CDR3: CASSRDQGKLFF. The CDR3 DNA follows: TGTGCCAGCAGCAGGGACCAAGGAAAACTGTTTTTT.

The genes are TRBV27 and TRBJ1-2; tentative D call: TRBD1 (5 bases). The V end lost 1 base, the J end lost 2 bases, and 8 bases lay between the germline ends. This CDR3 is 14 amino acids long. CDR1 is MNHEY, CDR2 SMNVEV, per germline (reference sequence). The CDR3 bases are TGTGCCAGCAGTTTATACCAGGGCAACTATGGCTACACCTTC. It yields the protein CASSLYQGNYGYTF.

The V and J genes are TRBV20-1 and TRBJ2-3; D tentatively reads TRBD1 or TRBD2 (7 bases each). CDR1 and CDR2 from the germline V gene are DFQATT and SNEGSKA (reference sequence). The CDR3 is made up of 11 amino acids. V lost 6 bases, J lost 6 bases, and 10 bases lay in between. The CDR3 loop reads CSARGGDTQYF. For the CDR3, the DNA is TGCAGTGCCAGGGGGGGGGATACGCAGTATTTT.

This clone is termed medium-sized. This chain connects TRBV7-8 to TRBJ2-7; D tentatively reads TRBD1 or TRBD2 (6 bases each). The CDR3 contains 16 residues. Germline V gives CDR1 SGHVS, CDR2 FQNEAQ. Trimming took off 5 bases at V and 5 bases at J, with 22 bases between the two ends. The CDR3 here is CASSRRGEELWDEQYF. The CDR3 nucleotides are TGTGCCAGCAGCAGGAGGGGGGAGGAGCTTTGGGACGAGCAGTACTTC.

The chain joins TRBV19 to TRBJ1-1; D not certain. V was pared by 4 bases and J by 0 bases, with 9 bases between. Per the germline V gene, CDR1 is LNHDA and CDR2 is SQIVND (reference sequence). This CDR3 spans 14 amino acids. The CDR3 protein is CASSRNRLNTEAFF. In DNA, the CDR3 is TGTGCCAGTAGTAGGAACAGACTGAACACTGAAGCTTTCTTT.

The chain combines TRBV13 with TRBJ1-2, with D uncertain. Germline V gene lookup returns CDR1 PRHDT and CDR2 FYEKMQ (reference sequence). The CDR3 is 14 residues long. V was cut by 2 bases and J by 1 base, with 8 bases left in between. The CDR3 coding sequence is TGTGCCAGCAGCTTACTAGGCAGTAACTATGGCTACACCTTC. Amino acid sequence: CASSLLGSNYGYTF.

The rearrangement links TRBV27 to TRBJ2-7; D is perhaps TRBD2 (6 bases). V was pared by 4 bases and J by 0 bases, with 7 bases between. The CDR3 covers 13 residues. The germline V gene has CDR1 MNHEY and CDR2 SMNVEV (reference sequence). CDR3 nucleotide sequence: TGTGCCAGCAGTTGGGGGGACTCCTACGAGCAGTACTTC. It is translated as CASSWGDSYEQYF.